The 23 T cell receptor beta chains below come from one sample, sequenced in a study of identical twins. One entry per CDR3 protein, called by TCRdb with MiXCR from the 5' RACE reads. The table lists about 280,000 distinct CDR3 sequences, less than 9% of them singletons. This sample also belongs to another study, concerning yellow fever vaccine responses in identical twins.

Sequencing was performed on memory (CD45RO+) T cells sorted from blood. The receptors here all came from a woman between 18 and 29 years old in good health.

In its sample, this clonotype was seen a few times. The gene calls are TRBV10-2 and TRBJ1-2; no clear D gene. The V end lost 0 bases, the J end lost 7 bases, and 9 bases lay between the germline ends. Looked up from germline, CDR1 is WSHSY and CDR2 is SAAADI. The CDR3 contains 13 residues. Written as DNA, the CDR3 is TGCGCCAGCAGTGAGTCGTGGGAGGGTGGCTACACCTTC. Translating gives CASSESWEGGYTF.

The V gene is TRBV12-5, the J gene TRBJ2-4; D may be TRBD1 (6 bases). The length of the CDR3 is 14 residues. V was cut by 4 bases and J by 6 bases, with 13 bases left in between. The germline V gene has CDR1 LGHNT and CDR2 FRNRAP. The CDR3 bases are TGTGCTAGTGGTTCTACAGGGAGAAGAAACATTCAGTACTTC. As protein: CASGSTGRRNIQYF.

The sample holds many counts of this clonotype. The chain combines TRBV12-3 or TRBV12-4 with TRBJ1-2, with TRBD1 matching over 11 bases. V gave up 5 bases and J gave up 1 base; unmatched junction bases: 3. The CDR3 runs 15 residues. The CDR3 region has the DNA TGTGCCAGCAGTGCGGGACAGGGGGTTAACTATGGCTACACCTTC. Protein product: CASSAGQGVNYGYTF.

The chain carries TRBV5-1 and TRBJ1-6, with TRBD1 as a possible D gene (6 bases). Trimming shortened V by 7 bases and J by 9 bases, and 17 bases separated the two germline ends. The CDR3 spans 14 residues. CDR1 is SGHRS and CDR2 is YFSETQ in the germline V gene. This chain's CDR3 is CASQSGGSGSPLHF. Written as DNA, the CDR3 is TGCGCCAGCCAATCGGGGGGCTCAGGTTCACCCCTCCACTTT.

Many counts were recorded for this clonotype. V is TRBV12-3 or TRBV12-4 and J is TRBJ2-3; 9 nucleotides align to TRBD2. The CDR3 runs to 15 residues. The ends lost 5 bases at V and 6 bases at J; junction bases unmatched: 9. CDR3 amino acids: CASSVSGRWSDTQYF. The CDR3 DNA is TGTGCCAGCAGTGTTAGCGGGAGATGGTCCGATACGCAGTATTTT.

This clonotype appeared many times. The chain combines TRBV9 with TRBJ2-1, with TRBD1 identical over 9 bases. The junction had 3 bases not matched to a gene; V was cut back by 0 bases and J by 2 bases. The CDR3 runs 16 residues. Germline-derived CDR1 and CDR2 are SGDLS and YYNGEE. For the CDR3, the DNA is TGTGCCAGCAGCGTAGCACAGGGGGCCCCCTACAATGAGCAGTTCTTC. As protein: CASSVAQGAPYNEQFF.

CDR3 bases: TGTGCCAGCAGTTACTCAGGGAATGGAAACACCATATATTTT. Translating it yields CASSYSGNGNTIYF. The V call is TRBV6-5, the J call TRBJ1-3; D not certain. Germline values: CDR1 MNHEY, CDR2 SVGAGI. The CDR3 sequence is 14 residues long. The V gene lost 0 bases and the J gene lost 3 bases, with 6 bases spanning the gap.

The V call is TRBV12-3 or TRBV12-4, the J call TRBJ2-2; 7 bases map to TRBD2. The CDR3 loop spans 15 amino acids. The junction had 6 bases not matched to a gene; V was cut back by 6 bases and J by 2 bases. CDR3 amino acids: CASSGLGINTGELFF. The CDR3 DNA sequence: TGTGCCAGCAGCGGACTAGGGATTAACACCGGGGAGCTGTTTTTT.

This clonotype has a handful of counts. The chain combines TRBV20-1 with TRBJ2-1; 7 nucleotides match TRBD1. The CDR3 length is 15 residues. The trim removed 6 bases at V and 7 bases at J, leaving 15 bases unmatched. The germline gives CDR1 DFQATT, CDR2 SNEGSKA (reference sequence). CDR3 residues: CSAKKTGTALNEQFF. CDR3 nucleotide sequence: TGCAGTGCCAAAAAAACCGGGACAGCGCTGAATGAGCAGTTCTTC.

The rearrangement uses TRBV5-1 and TRBJ2-1; 16 positions match TRBD2. The length of the CDR3 is 16 residues. The junction had 4 bases not matched to a gene; V was cut back by 2 bases and J by 8 bases. Germline CDR1 is SGHRS and CDR2 is YFSETQ. CDR3 nucleotide sequence: TGCGCCAGCAGCTTCGGGACTAGCGGGGGGGTGGATGAGCAGTTCTTC. Its translation: CASSFGTSGGVDEQFF.

This clonotype appeared many times. This sequence joins TRBV7-8 and TRBJ2-1, with 16 bases fitting TRBD2. Germline CDR1 and CDR2: SGHVS and FQNEAQ. This CDR3 is built from 20 residues. J was trimmed by 4 bases and V by 1 base; bases with no gene match: 10. The CDR3 sequence: CASSLVFPGLAGGPYNEQFF. The CDR3 nucleotides read TGTGCCAGCAGCTTAGTCTTCCCGGGACTAGCGGGGGGGCCTTACAATGAGCAGTTCTTC.

The CDR3 DNA reads TGCGCCAGCAGCTCCCTAGGGGGAGAGCAGTACTTC. This translates into CASSSLGGEQYF. V gene TRBV5-1 combines with J gene TRBJ2-7, with D maybe TRBD1 (6 bases). V dropped 3 bases and J dropped 7 bases, with 11 bases sitting between them. From germline, CDR1 is SGHRS and CDR2 YFSETQ. CDR3 size: 12 residues.

V gene TRBV7-9 combines with J gene TRBJ2-3, with 8 bases fitting TRBD2. Germline V gene lookup returns CDR1 SEHNR and CDR2 FQNEAQ (reference sequence). There are 15 residues in the CDR3. V was pared by 8 bases and J by 1 base, with 8 bases of the junction left unmatched. The CDR3 DNA sequence: TGTGCCAGCGCCAGTAGCGGGATAGGCACAGATACGCAGTATTTT. Amino acid sequence: CASASSGIGTDTQYF. Filled out from reference TRBV7-9 and TRBJ2-3, the complete variable domain reads DTGVSQNPRHKITKRGQNVTFRCDPISEHNRLYWYRQTLGQGPEFLTYFQNEAQLEKSRLLSDRFSAERPKGSFSTLEIQRTEQGDSAMYLCASASSGIGTDTQYFGPGTRLTVL.

The chain combines TRBV7-8 with TRBJ2-2; D not resolved. The CDR3 runs to 16 residues. Germline assignment: CDR1 SGHVS and CDR2 FQNEAQ. The germline V and J ends were trimmed by 2 bases and 7 bases, with 17 bases remaining between them. CDR3 bases: TGTGCCAGCAGCTTAAACCAGGCCATAGGCTACGGGGAGCTGTTTTTT. Protein sequence: CASSLNQAIGYGELFF.

This clonotype has a count of ten or more. The gene calls are TRBV7-7 and TRBJ2-1; D gene uncertain. This CDR3 contains 13 residues. With 5 bases removed from V and 9 bases from J, the gap between germline ends came to 14 bases. Germline-derived CDR1 and CDR2 are SSHAT and FNYEAQ (reference sequence). The CDR3 protein is CASSPEMMSEQFF. The CDR3 nucleotides read TGTGCCAGCAGCCCCGAAATGATGAGTGAGCAGTTCTTC.

This clonotype turned up a few times. The chain couples TRBV27 to TRBJ2-1; the match to TRBD1 covers 7 bases. V lost 6 bases to trimming and J lost 5 bases; unmatched junction nucleotides: 4. The CDR3 consists of 13 residues. Germline loops: CDR1 MNHEY, CDR2 SMNVEV (reference sequence). As DNA, the CDR3 is TGTGCCAGCAGGAGACAGGGTGACAATGAGCAGTTCTTC. The encoded protein is CASRRQGDNEQFF.

This clonotype occurred a few times. V gene TRBV14 combines with J gene TRBJ2-2; D is unresolved. Germline V gene sequence: CDR1 SGHDN, CDR2 FVKESK. This CDR3 contains 14 residues. V was trimmed by 0 bases and J by 6 bases, leaving 8 bases between them. The CDR3 nucleotides read TGTGCCAGCAGCCAAGAGTGGAGTGCCGGGGAGCTGTTTTTT. Protein sequence: CASSQEWSAGELFF.

This clonotype was seen a few times. The V gene is TRBV11-1, the J gene TRBJ2-4; 8 bases agree with TRBD2. V was pared by 3 bases and J by 0 bases, with 10 bases of the junction left unmatched. The CDR3 runs 18 residues. CDR1 is SGHAT and CDR2 is FQDESV in the germline V gene (reference sequence). The chain's CDR3 is CASSFVGLGLGAKNIQYF. The CDR3 DNA reads as TGTGCCAGCAGCTTTGTTGGGCTGGGACTAGGAGCCAAAAACATTCAGTACTTC.

The rearrangement joins TRBV20-1 to TRBJ1-1, with D tentatively TRBD1 (5 bases). V was pared by 4 bases and J by 1 base, with 13 bases between. Germline V lookup: CDR1 DFQATT, CDR2 SNEGSKA (reference sequence). The CDR3 spans 14 residues. CDR3 protein: CSATVPDKNTEAFF. The CDR3 region has the DNA TGCAGTGCTACTGTCCCGGACAAGAACACTGAAGCTTTCTTT.

On this clonotype itself: A much larger clone differs by one base, so this may be a read error. CDR3 nucleotide sequence: TGCGCCGGCAGCTTGGCGACTAGCGGGTCCTACAATGAGCAGTTCTTC. Its protein product is CAGSLATSGSYNEQFF. The chain uses TRBV5-1 and TRBJ2-1; TRBD2 aligns across 10 bases. The germline V gene encodes CDR1 SGHRS and CDR2 YFSETQ. This CDR3 contains 16 residues.

In this sample, this clonotype turned up many times. The V call is TRBV7-3, the J call TRBJ2-3, with 11 bases identical to TRBD2. The J segment lost 2 bases and the V segment lost 3 bases, leaving 1 base of the junction unmatched. CDR3 length equals 15 residues. Germline values: CDR1 SGHTA, CDR2 FQGTGA. The CDR3 nucleotides read TGTGCCAGCAGCTTTAGCGGGAGGGCCACAGATACGCAGTATTTT. This codes for CASSFSGRATDTQYF.

About this clonotype: This may stem from a read error, because a much larger clone lies one nucleotide away. This chain joins TRBV5-1 and TRBJ2-1; 16 bases are shared with TRBD2. CDR3 size: 16 residues. Germline CDR1 SGHRS, CDR2 YFSETQ. CDR3 in amino acids: CANSPGLAGGPDEQFF. In DNA form, the CDR3 reads TGCGCCAACAGCCCGGGACTAGCGGGAGGGCCCGATGAGCAGTTCTTC.

This clonotype was detected ten times or more. The chain is built from TRBV20-1 and TRBJ2-3; possible D gene TRBD2, 5 bases. V shed 4 bases and J shed 2 bases, with 13 bases lying between them. Germline V CDR1 and CDR2: DFQATT, SNEGSKA (reference sequence). The CDR3 is made up of 14 amino acids. The chain's CDR3 is CSATGGGPTDTQYF. DNA of the CDR3: TGCAGTGCTACTGGCGGAGGACCCACAGATACGCAGTATTTT.